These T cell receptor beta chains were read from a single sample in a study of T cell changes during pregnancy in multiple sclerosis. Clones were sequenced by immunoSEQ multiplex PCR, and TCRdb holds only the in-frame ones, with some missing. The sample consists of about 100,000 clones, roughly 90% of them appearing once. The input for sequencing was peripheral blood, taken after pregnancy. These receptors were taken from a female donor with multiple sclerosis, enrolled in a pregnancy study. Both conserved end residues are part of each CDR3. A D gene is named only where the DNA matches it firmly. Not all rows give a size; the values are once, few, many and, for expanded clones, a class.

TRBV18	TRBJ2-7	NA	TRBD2	TGTGCCAGCTCACAAACGGGGGGCGAGCAGTACTTC	CASSQTGGEQYF
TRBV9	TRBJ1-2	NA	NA	TGTGCCAGCAGCGTAGCACCCGGAGTTAACTATGGCTACACCTTC	CASSVAPGVNYGYTF
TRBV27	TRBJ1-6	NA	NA	TGTGCCAGCAGTTTAAGAGTGGCAGCTACAGTATATAATTCACCCCTCCACTTT	CASSLRVAATVYNSPLHF
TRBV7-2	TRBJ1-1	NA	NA	TGTGCCAGCAGCCTGACAGTGAACACTGAAGCTTTCTTT	CASSLTVNTEAFF
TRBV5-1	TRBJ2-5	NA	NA	TGCGCCAGCAGCCCTCAAGAGACCCAGTACTTC	CASSPQETQYF
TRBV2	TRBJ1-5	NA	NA	TGTGCCAGCAGTGTCCAGGGGCGAGCCACAAGGCCCCAGCATTTT	CASSVQGRATRPQHF
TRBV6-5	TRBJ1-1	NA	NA	TGTGCCAGCAGTTACTCAGGGGAAAGGGGAACTGAAGCTTTCTTT	CASSYSGERGTEAFF
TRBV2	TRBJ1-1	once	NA	TGTGCCAGCATGTACAGAACCATGAACACTGAAGCTTTCTTT	CASMYRTMNTEAFF
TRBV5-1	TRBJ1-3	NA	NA	TGCGCCAGCAGCTTGGTTGGACTCTCTGGAAACACCATATATTTT	CASSLVGLSGNTIYF
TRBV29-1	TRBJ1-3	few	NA	TGCAGCCACACCTCTGGAAACACCATATATTTT	CSHTSGNTIYF
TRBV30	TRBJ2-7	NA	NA	TGTGCCTGGAGTCCCAGGAACCTCTACGAGCAGTACTTC	CAWSPRNLYEQYF
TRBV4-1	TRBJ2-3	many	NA	TGCGCCAGCAGCCAAGAGGCGGGCGCAGATACGCAGTATTTT	CASSQEAGADTQYF
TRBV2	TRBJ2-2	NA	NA	TGTGCCAGCAGACAGGAGAACACCGGGGAGCTGTTTTTT	CASRQENTGELFF
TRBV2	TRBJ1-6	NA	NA	TGTGCCAGCGCTAAAGAGCTTAGCTCCTATAATTCACCCCTCCACTTT	CASAKELSSYNSPLHF